A single sample is the source of the 12 T cell receptor beta chains below, sequenced in a study of T cell responses to AZD1222 COVID-19 vaccine. Profiling relied on immunoSEQ multiplex PCR, and the TCRdb table lists in-frame clones only, not all of them. The repertoire has about 150,000 clones, about 87% of them found once; the top ten carry 1.9%. The source was peripheral blood, collected on day 0 of AZD1222 vaccination. The origin of the receptors is an adult in good health.

The chain carries TRBV19 and TRBJ1-1, with a tentative D call TRBD1 (5 bases). The ends were cut back, 4 bases at V and 2 bases at J, with 8 bases in the middle. The CDR3 is 13 amino acids. Germline CDR1 LNHDA, CDR2 SQIVND (reference sequence). The CDR3 region has the DNA TGTGCCAGTAGTACTCGGGACAACACTGAAGCTTTCTTT. Residues: CASSTRDNTEAFF.

The chain recombines TRBV6-2 or TRBV6-3 with TRBJ2-5, with D unclear. CDR1 and CDR2 from the germline V gene are MNHEY and SVGEGT. CDR3 length equals 11 residues. The V end was cut by 2 bases, the J end by 5 bases, with 3 bases between. The CDR3 sequence is CASSYGETQYF. DNA for the CDR3: TGTGCCAGCAGTTACGGGGAGACCCAGTACTTC.

The V and J genes are TRBV7-8 and TRBJ2-7; D is undetermined. The V gene's germline CDR1 is SGHVS and CDR2 FQNEAQ. Trimming took off 5 bases at V and 4 bases at J, with 6 bases between the two ends. The CDR3 has 11 residues. The CDR3 bases are TGTGCCAGCAGCCAGGATTACGAGCAGTACTTC. It is translated as CASSQDYEQYF.

V gene TRBV9 combines with J gene TRBJ2-4, with D unresolved. This CDR3 comprises 17 residues. V lost 0 bases to trimming and J lost 0 bases, with 13 bases between them. In germline, CDR1 is SGDLS, CDR2 YYNGEE. This CDR3 is CASSVAYGELAKNIQYF. CDR3 DNA: TGTGCCAGCAGCGTAGCTTATGGAGAACTAGCCAAAAACATTCAGTACTTC.

This clone was observed once. The gene calls are TRBV5-5 and TRBJ1-6; TRBD1 is a possible D gene (6 bases). CDR3 length: 17 amino acids. Trimming pared 1 base from V and 12 bases from J, leaving 23 bases between. Germline lookup yields CDR1 SGHKS and CDR2 YYEKEE (reference sequence). The CDR3 sequence: CASSLKQVGGELKPLHF. In DNA, the CDR3 is TGTGCCAGCAGCTTGAAGCAGGTAGGGGGAGAACTGAAACCCCTCCACTTT.

This clone is a singleton in its sample. V and J are TRBV12-3 or TRBV12-4 and TRBJ1-2, with D unresolved. The V end was cut by 3 bases, the J end by 7 bases, with 12 bases between. This CDR3 has 13 amino acids. In nucleotides, the CDR3 is TGTGCCAGCAGTTTTGAGGGAATTGCTGGCTACACCTTC. This translates into CASSFEGIAGYTF.

The rearrangement joins TRBV14 to TRBJ2-5, with D tentatively TRBD2 (6 bases). The CDR3 has 17 amino acids. The V and J ends lost 3 bases and 5 bases respectively, with 22 bases between them. Germline V gene lookup returns CDR1 SGHDN and CDR2 FVKESK. CDR3 nucleotides: TGTGCCAGCAGCCATCGTTCGGGGAGTAGCGGTTTTGAGACCCAGTACTTC. It specifies CASSHRSGSSGFETQYF.

This sequence joins TRBV11-3 and TRBJ2-1; D gene uncertain. The CDR3 is 15 amino acids. Germline assignment: CDR1 SGHNT and CDR2 YENEEA. Trimming shortened V by 1 base and J by 2 bases, and 9 bases separated the two germline ends. Written as DNA, the CDR3 is TGTGCCAGCAGCTTAGGGCTAGATCCCTACAATGAGCAGTTCTTC. It translates to CASSLGLDPYNEQFF.

The chain links TRBV7-8 to TRBJ1-6; 8 bases align to TRBD1. Unmatched junction bases numbered 8, after V lost 5 bases and J lost 5 bases. This CDR3 has 16 residues. The germline V gene has CDR1 SGHVS and CDR2 FQNEAQ. In DNA, the CDR3 is TGTGCCAGCAGCCTAGGACAGGGAGGACATAATTCACCCCTCCACTTT. It is translated as CASSLGQGGHNSPLHF.

J is TRBJ2-1 and V is TRBV9; the match to TRBD2 covers 7 bases. With 0 bases clipped from V and 3 bases from J, the junction kept 3 bases outside the gene matches. CDR1 is SGDLS, CDR2 YYNGEE, per germline. The CDR3 sequence is 15 residues long. CDR3 nucleotides: TGTGCCAGCAGCGTAGCGGGGGGACTCTACAATGAGCAGTTCTTC. This encodes CASSVAGGLYNEQFF. Drawing the rest from reference TRBV9 and TRBJ2-1, the complete variable domain is DSGVTQTPKHLITATGQRVTLRCSPRSGDLSVYWYQQSLDQGLQFLIQYYNGEERAKGNILERFSAQQFPDLHSELNLSSLELGDSALYFCASSVAGGLYNEQFFGPGTRLTVL.

The chain uses TRBV18 and TRBJ1-2; D is perhaps TRBD1 (5 bases). Germline V CDR1 and CDR2: KGHSH, LQKENI. V gave up 6 bases and J gave up 8 bases, with 25 bases separating them. The CDR3 totals 16 residues. The CDR3 DNA sequence: TGTGCCAGCTCCCCAACCGCGACAGTTCCCTATGTGGGCTACACCTTC. It yields the protein CASSPTATVPYVGYTF.

The chain has TRBV3-1 (or the pseudogene TRBV3-2) and TRBJ1-1; no clear D gene. The V gene's germline CDR1 is LGHDT and CDR2 YNNKEL (reference sequence). Trimming shortened V by 4 bases and J by 2 bases, and 8 bases separated the two germline ends. The CDR3 is 13 amino acids. Here the CDR3 reads CASSRPSNTEAFF. The CDR3, as DNA: TGTGCCAGCAGCCGTCCAAGTAACACTGAAGCTTTCTTT.